This TCR beta chain is drawn from a study of blood T cells in healthy people across ages. A sample-barcoded 5' primer and a J-beta primer mix were used in a second PCR of roughly 7 to 12 cycles. TCRdb itself ran the 5' RACE reads through MiXCR, one entry per CDR3 protein. Of about 540,000 distinct CDR3 sequences detected, 24% appear once; the ten largest clones hold 8.5% to 9.5%. V was shortened by 1 base and J by 4 bases, with 10 bases between the two germline ends. The CDR3 has 14 amino acids. Germline V gene sequence: CDR1 LGHNT, CDR2 FRNRAP. The same specimen was also included in a second study, on T cells of mothers and their children.

The TCR originated in a boy aged 10-17 years in good health. The sample consisted of blood. The chain recombines TRBV12-5 with TRBJ2-5; D is undetermined. DNA of the CDR3: TGTGCTAGTGGTTTGGACGGCCCCCCAGAGACCCAGTACTTC. Residues: CASGLDGPPETQYF.